The 10 T cell receptor beta chains given below trace back to one sample, sequenced in a study of CXCR3-negative and CXCR3-positive naive CD8 T cells. Via 5' RACE with UMI labels, TRB cDNA libraries were prepared. Each CDR3 protein gets one entry in TCRdb, which reprocessed the 5' RACE reads and gives no DNA. Recorded here are roughly 24,000 distinct CDR3 sequences; the top ten clones represent roughly 20%. Sequencing used memory CD8+ T cells from blood. Receptors were obtained from a human donor in good health. Some clones in this sample may be carry-over from other donors' samples.

The chain links TRBV5-1 to TRBJ1-5; TCRdb names TRBD1, which stays unverified in the absence of DNA. The germline gives CDR1 SGHRS, CDR2 YFSETQ. This CDR3 is 16 amino acids long. CDR3 residues: CASRIQDRRSNQPQHF.

The genes are TRBV7-6 and TRBJ2-2. This CDR3 is 14 amino acids long. Germline V gene lookup returns CDR1 SGHVS and CDR2 FNYEAQ. The chain's CDR3 is CASSLADDSGELFF.

This chain connects TRBV7-6 to TRBJ1-2; TCRdb selects TRBD1, and the lack of DNA leaves this call unchecked. The CDR3 is 15 residues long. The germline gives CDR1 SGHVS, CDR2 FNYEAQ. CDR3 amino acids: CASSPGQGLSYGYTF.

The rearrangement uses TRBV2 and TRBJ2-3; with no DNA, the TCRdb D assignment of TRBD1 cannot be verified. The CDR3 is 16 residues long. Germline V gene lookup returns CDR1 SNHLY and CDR2 FYNNEI. CDR3 sequence: CASSGLAGQGTDTQYF.

This rearrangement joins TRBV4-3 to TRBJ2-3; no DNA is available, so the TRBD1 call from TCRdb remains unchecked. In germline, CDR1 is LGHNA, CDR2 YSLEER. The CDR3 extends over 17 amino acids. CDR3 loop: CASSQDFQGASTDTQYF.

The V call is TRBV7-2, the J call TRBJ1-6; TCRdb's D gene call, TRBD1, goes unchecked for lack of DNA. The length of the CDR3 is 18 residues. Germline V gene lookup returns CDR1 SGHTA and CDR2 FQGNSA. CDR3 loop: CASSLAPSWASYNSPLHF.

This clonotype ranks as medium-sized in terms of frequency. The rearrangement joins TRBV4-1 to TRBJ1-2. This CDR3 has 12 residues. Germline V gene data show CDR1 as MGHRA and CDR2 as YSYEKL. The CDR3 here is CASSHRGYGYTF.

The V gene is TRBV15, the J gene TRBJ1-1. Germline CDR1 LNHNV, CDR2 YYDKDF (reference sequence). CDR3 size: 16 residues. CDR3 sequence: CATSSEPEGMNTEAFF.

Measured by frequency, this clonotype is medium-sized. The rearrangement uses TRBV4-3 and TRBJ2-7; TCRdb returns TRBD1, unconfirmable since there is no DNA. The V gene's germline CDR1 is LGHNA and CDR2 YSLEER. The CDR3 loop spans 16 amino acids. The CDR3 region is CASSQDEGTGSYEQYF.

The V and J genes are TRBV6-5 and TRBJ2-1; as DNA is missing, the TRBD2 call by TCRdb cannot be tested. Germline assignment: CDR1 MNHEY and CDR2 SVGAGI. The CDR3 has 19 residues. The CDR3 here is CASSYSIFLAGDNYNEQFF.